The clone carrying this TCR beta chain was counted between two and nine times. This entry is derived from a study of technical replicates of blood from a few donors. This CDR3 is built from 17 residues. Trimming removed 4 bases from V and 3 bases from J; junction bases left unmatched: 10. CDR1 SGHRS and CDR2 YFSETQ come from the germline V gene. Only in-frame clones appear in the TCRdb table, and some are missing; sequencing was by immunoSEQ multiplex PCR. This table has about 80,000 clones, 93% appearing once. The chain has TRBV5-1 and TRBJ1-3; 10 nucleotides agree with TRBD1. Sequencing used T cells isolated from PBMCs. The source of this sequence is a human donor in good health. CDR3 sequence reads: CASSVDSGTGVGNTIYF. The CDR3 nucleotides are TGCGCCAGCAGCGTAGACTCCGGGACAGGGGTTGGAAACACCATATATTTT.